These 26 T cell receptor beta chains were sequenced from one sample in a study of T-cell memory formation after mild COVID-19. Using its own MiXCR run on the 5' RACE reads, TCRdb lists one record per CDR3 protein. This table holds about 350,000 distinct CDR3 sequences, about 15% found once. Input material: PBMCs or a T cell subset sorted from them (not recorded which). The receptors were gathered from a man aged 18 to 30 who had mild COVID-19 (a few samples of this study predate the infection). Cell type and time point are not known.

CDR3 loop: CASSPGDAGYTF. The CDR3 DNA reads TGTGCCAGCAGCCCAGGGGATGCCGGCTACACCTTC. The rearrangement uses TRBV3-1 and TRBJ1-2; possibly TRBD1 for D (6 bases). Germline assignment: CDR1 LGHDT and CDR2 YNNKEL (reference sequence). Trimming shortened V by 4 bases and J by 8 bases, and 11 bases separated the two germline ends. The length of the CDR3 is 12 residues.

This clonotype was observed at least ten times. The V and J genes are TRBV10-3 and TRBJ2-5, with 8 bases identical to TRBD2. CDR1 and CDR2 from the germline V gene are ENHRY and SYGVKD. CDR3 length: 16 amino acids. With V trimmed by 6 bases and J by 4 bases, 13 bases remained unmatched. As DNA, the CDR3 is TGTGCCATCAGCGATTTGGGCTCTCTAGCGGGAGAGACCCAGTACTTC. Translated, it gives CAISDLGSLAGETQYF.

At least ten counts were recorded for this clonotype. The chain combines TRBV5-1 with TRBJ1-1; 10 bases match TRBD1. This CDR3 comprises 15 residues. CDR1 is SGHRS, CDR2 YFSETQ, per germline. J lost 1 base, V lost 4 bases, and 4 bases had no gene match. The CDR3 DNA sequence: TGCGCCAGCAGCCCTTGGACAGGGGGGAACACTGAAGCTTTCTTT. Residues: CASSPWTGGNTEAFF.

V usage is TRBV28 and J usage is TRBJ2-7, with a tentative D call TRBD1 (5 bases). This CDR3 has 14 residues. Trimming removed 6 bases at V and 5 bases at J, with 17 bases between. CDR1 is MDHEN, CDR2 SYDVKM, per germline. The DNA for the CDR3 is TGTGCCAGCAGAAAGACAGTCTCCTCTCACGAGCAGTACGTC. As protein: CASRKTVSSHEQYV.

This clonotype showed up many times. The V call is TRBV3-1, the J call TRBJ2-7, with 11 bases matching TRBD1. This CDR3 region has 13 residues. Germline lookup yields CDR1 LGHDT and CDR2 YNNKEL (reference sequence). J gave up 7 bases and V 7 bases, and 6 bases lay outside the gene matches. The CDR3 bases are TGTGCCAGCACCCCGGACAGGGGGCGTGAGCAGTACTTC. This sequence encodes CASTPDRGREQYF.

As concerns this clonotype: An end of the junction differs from the germline gene, which may be a read error. This chain uses TRBV5-5 with TRBJ1-6, with D maybe TRBD1 (6 bases). The CDR3 is made up of 13 amino acids. Germline CDR1 SGHKS, CDR2 YYEKEE (reference sequence). As DNA, the CDR3 is TGTGCCAGCAGCACGTCAGGGGATTCACACCTCCACTTT. Translation: CASSTSGDSHLHF.

There are a few counts of this clonotype. The gene calls are TRBV7-8 and TRBJ1-2, with 7 bases identical to TRBD1. The J segment lost 0 bases and the V segment lost 1 base, leaving 5 bases of the junction unmatched. The CDR3 runs to 16 residues. Germline V gives CDR1 SGHVS, CDR2 FQNEAQ. The CDR3 DNA reads TGTGCCAGCAGCTTAGAGGCAGGGGGTACTAACTATGGCTACACCTTC. Its protein product is CASSLEAGGTNYGYTF.

This clonotype was seen a few times. The chain is built from TRBV5-1 and TRBJ2-1; tentatively, D is TRBD1 or TRBD2 (5 bases each). Trimming took off 4 bases at V and 9 bases at J, with 20 bases between the two ends. There are 15 residues in the CDR3. Germline V lookup: CDR1 SGHRS, CDR2 YFSETQ. The CDR3 protein is CASSIGTVAKVEQFF. The DNA for the CDR3 is TGCGCCAGCAGCATTGGGACGGTGGCCAAGGTTGAGCAGTTCTTC.

This clonotype has a handful of counts. The chain uses TRBV30 and TRBJ2-1, with 8 bases identical to TRBD2. Germline V lookup: CDR1 GTSNPN, CDR2 SVGIG (reference sequence). The CDR3 spans 14 residues. The V gene end was trimmed by 1 base and the J gene end by 8 bases; junction bases not matched to a gene: 7. Here the CDR3 reads CAWSASGPGDEQFF. CDR3 coding DNA: TGTGCCTGGAGTGCTAGCGGGCCTGGGGATGAGCAGTTCTTC.

This clonotype was seen repeatedly, ten times or more. The rearrangement links TRBV7-9 to TRBJ2-3; D call uncertain. V gave up 1 base and J gave up 1 base, with 3 bases separating them. Germline V CDR1 and CDR2: SEHNR, FQNEAQ (reference sequence). This CDR3 spans 13 amino acids. The CDR3 DNA follows: TGTGCCAGCAGCTTAGACGGCACAGATACGCAGTATTTT. Translation gives CASSLDGTDTQYF.

This clonotype was counted many times. The chain links TRBV7-9 to TRBJ2-1, with 9 nucleotides matching TRBD2. Germline V CDR1 and CDR2: SEHNR, FQNEAQ (reference sequence). J gave up 9 bases and V 4 bases, and 10 bases lay outside the gene matches. CDR3 length: 15 amino acids. The CDR3 loop is CASSSLAGGPGEQFF. CDR3 sequence (DNA): TGTGCCAGCAGCTCCCTTGCGGGGGGGCCAGGTGAGCAGTTCTTC. The full variable domain, with the rest looked up from reference TRBV7-9 and TRBJ2-1, is DTGVSQNPRHKITKRGQNVTFRCDPISEHNRLYWYRQTLGQGPEFLTYFQNEAQLEKSRLLSDRFSAERPKGSFSTLEIQRTEQGDSAMYLCASSSLAGGPGEQFFGPGTRLTVL.

This clonotype was seen more than once but under ten times. The V gene is TRBV12-3 or TRBV12-4, the J gene TRBJ2-5, with 13 bases matching TRBD2. V trimming: 1 base; J trimming: 2 bases; junction bases outside the gene matches: 1. The CDR3 sequence is 16 residues long. The CDR3 protein is CASSLGTSGGQETQYF. The CDR3 DNA reads TGTGCCAGCAGTTTAGGGACTAGCGGGGGACAAGAGACCCAGTACTTC.

This clonotype was seen at least ten times. This rearrangement joins TRBV4-2 to TRBJ2-3; D unresolved. V was pared by 3 bases and J by 2 bases, with 15 bases between. Per the germline V gene, CDR1 is LGHNA and CDR2 is YNFKEQ. The CDR3 is 16 amino acids. DNA for the CDR3: TGTGCCAGCAGCCAGTTGGGAATCGGGTCCACAGATACGCAGTATTTT. Protein: CASSQLGIGSTDTQYF.

The J gene is TRBJ1-6, the V gene TRBV7-8, with a weak D call TRBD1 (5 bases). In germline, CDR1 is SGHVS, CDR2 FQNEAQ. V was clipped by 5 bases and J by 8 bases, with 10 bases between them. The CDR3 extends over 13 amino acids. The DNA of the CDR3 is TGTGCCAGCAGCAACGGGGGGGATTCACCCCTCCACTTT. As protein: CASSNGGDSPLHF.

The rearrangement links TRBV7-9 to TRBJ2-7, with D hard to call. Looked up from germline, CDR1 is SEHNR and CDR2 is FQNEAQ (reference sequence). The CDR3 has 13 residues. V was trimmed by 1 base and J by 6 bases, leaving 10 bases between them. The CDR3 nucleotides are TGTGCCAGCAGCTTAGGTCTAGTCGGCGAGCAGTACTTC. Its protein product is CASSLGLVGEQYF.

The J gene is TRBJ2-3, the V gene TRBV6-5, with TRBD2 matching 10 bases. The germline CDR1 and CDR2 sequences are MNHEY and SVGAGI. V shed 5 bases and J 5 bases; nucleotides not matched to a gene: 4. The CDR3 has 14 residues. The CDR3 loop reads CASSPSGGKDTQYF. Written as DNA, the CDR3 is TGTGCCAGCAGTCCTAGCGGGGGAAAAGATACGCAGTATTTT.

The chain combines TRBV18 with TRBJ2-1; D not resolved. CDR3 length equals 13 residues. The V and J ends lost 0 bases and 6 bases respectively, with 6 bases between them. CDR1 is KGHSH, CDR2 LQKENI, per germline. CDR3 amino acids: CASSPPGSNEQFF. CDR3 nucleotides: TGTGCCAGCTCACCACCAGGCAGCAATGAGCAGTTCTTC.

This clonotype was counted only a few times. The chain is built from TRBV29-1 and TRBJ2-5, with no clear D. This CDR3 contains 12 residues. CDR1 and CDR2 (germline): SQVTM, ANQGSEA. V lost 4 bases to trimming and J lost 5 bases, with 11 bases between them. The CDR3 DNA follows: TGCAGCGTTGTAGCCCGCCGGGAGACCCAGTACTTC. This sequence encodes CSVVARRETQYF. Full variable domain (rest looked up from reference TRBV29-1 and TRBJ2-5): SAVISQKPSRDICQRGTSLTIQCQVDSQVTMMFWYRQQPGQSLTLIATANQGSEATYESGFVIDKFPISRPNLTFSTLTVSNMSPEDSSIYLCSVVARRETQYFGPGTRLLVL.

The rearrangement links TRBV11-2 to TRBJ2-7; D gene uncertain. This CDR3 has 16 residues. Per germline, CDR1 SGHAT and CDR2 FQNNGV. Trimming cost V 4 bases and J 4 bases, with 20 bases left between them. The CDR3 sequence: CASSSGPAQDRYEQYF. CDR3 bases: TGTGCCAGCAGCTCCGGACCGGCCCAGGACCGATACGAGCAGTACTTC.

This clonotype was detected only once. The chain uses TRBV12-3 or TRBV12-4 and TRBJ2-4; possible D gene TRBD1, 6 bases. This CDR3 has 14 residues. V was pared by 7 bases and J by 2 bases, with 12 bases between. In DNA form, the CDR3 reads TGTGCCAGCAAACAGGGTCGAACCAAAAACATTCAGTACTTC. Translating gives CASKQGRTKNIQYF.

The chain uses TRBV6-5 and TRBJ1-1; TRBD1 might be the D (6 bases). The CDR3 spans 15 residues. With 2 bases removed from V and 7 bases from J, the gap between germline ends came to 17 bases. CDR1 is MNHEY, CDR2 SVGAGI, per germline. Here the CDR3 reads CASSYPGQLIGEAFF. CDR3 nucleotides: TGTGCCAGCAGTTACCCTGGACAGCTTATTGGTGAAGCTTTCTTT.

The rearrangement uses TRBV12-3 or TRBV12-4 and TRBJ1-3, with 7 bases fitting TRBD1. This CDR3 contains 14 residues. With 5 bases clipped from V and 3 bases from J, the junction kept 4 bases outside the gene matches. CDR3 amino acids: CASSIQGSGNTIYF. In nucleotides, the CDR3 is TGTGCCAGCAGTATACAGGGGAGTGGAAACACCATATATTTT.

This rearrangement joins TRBV7-2 to TRBJ2-2; D is uncertain. V was clipped by 0 bases and J by 5 bases, with 10 bases between them. This CDR3 is built from 15 residues. Germline V gene data show CDR1 as SGHTA and CDR2 as FQGNSA. CDR3: CASSLAYRRTGELFF. The CDR3 coding sequence is TGTGCCAGCAGCTTAGCGTACAGACGGACCGGGGAGCTGTTTTTT.

This clonotype was seen a few times. The J gene is TRBJ2-7, the V gene TRBV4-3; 7 bases agree with TRBD1. CDR1 and CDR2 from the germline V gene are LGHNA and YSLEER. This CDR3 region has 15 residues. With 4 bases clipped from V and 2 bases from J, the junction kept 8 bases outside the gene matches. As DNA, the CDR3 is TGCGCCAGCAGCCTGGACAGGCAACAAACCTACGAGCAGTACTTC. Its protein product is CASSLDRQQTYEQYF.

This clonotype was recorded at least ten times. This sequence joins TRBV5-1 and TRBJ2-7, with D perhaps TRBD1 (6 bases). The CDR3 loop spans 15 amino acids. Germline values: CDR1 SGHRS, CDR2 YFSETQ. Trimming pared 3 bases from V and 0 bases from J, leaving 13 bases between. The chain's CDR3 is CASSSYRVSSYEQYF. The CDR3 coding sequence is TGCGCCAGCAGCTCGTACAGGGTTAGCTCCTACGAGCAGTACTTC. Looking up the rest from reference TRBV5-1 and TRBJ2-7 gives the full variable domain: KAGVTQTPRYLIKTRGQQVTLSCSPISGHRSVSWYQQTPGQGLQFLFEYFSETQRNKGNFPGRFSGRQFSNSRSEMNVSTLELGDSALYLCASSSYRVSSYEQYFGPGTRLTVT.

The CDR3 spells CASRPPGYSPLHF. CDR3 in DNA: TGTGCCAGCAGACCTCCCGGGTATTCACCCCTCCACTTT. J is TRBJ1-6 and V is TRBV6-5, with unresolved D. V was trimmed by 6 bases and J by 8 bases, leaving 11 bases between them. The CDR3 spans 13 residues. Germline CDR1 reads MNHEY; CDR2 reads SVGAGI.